The entry below describes one T cell receptor (beta chain). This sample stems from a study of OX40 agonist ivuxolimab in advanced cancers. Across the study: Partial responses occurred in Three dose-escalation patients, one with hepatocellular carcinoma and two with cutaneous melanoma.

The length of the CDR3 is 17 residues. The ends were cut back, 0 bases at V and 7 bases at J, with 19 bases in the middle. Germline V lookup: CDR1 ENHRY, CDR2 SYGVKD. Generated by immunoSEQ multiplex PCR, the TCRdb table keeps only in-frame clones and is missing some. This table holds more than 70,000 clones, 75% to 90% found once. Here the sequenced sample was CD4+ or CD8+ T cells sorted from blood, taken in a trial of the OX40 agonist ivuxolimab. The rearrangement joins TRBV10-3 to TRBJ1-5; TRBD1 might be the D (5 bases). The receptor's source is an adult with an advanced solid tumor such as melanoma, head and neck, liver or kidney cancer. The CDR3 sequence: CAISESWISGRGQPQHF. The CDR3, as DNA: TGTGCCATCAGTGAGTCGTGGATCTCCGGAAGGGGACAGCCCCAGCATTTT.